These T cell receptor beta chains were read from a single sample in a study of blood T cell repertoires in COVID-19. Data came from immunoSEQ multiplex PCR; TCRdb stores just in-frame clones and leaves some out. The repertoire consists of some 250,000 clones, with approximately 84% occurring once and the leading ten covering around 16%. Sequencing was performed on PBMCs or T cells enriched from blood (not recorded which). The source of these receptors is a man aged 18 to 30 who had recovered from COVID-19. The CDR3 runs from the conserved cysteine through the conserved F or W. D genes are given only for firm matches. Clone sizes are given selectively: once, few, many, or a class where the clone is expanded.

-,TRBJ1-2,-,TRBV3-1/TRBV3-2,TGTGCCAGCAGCCAGGCGACAAGGAACTATGGCTACACCTTC,CASSQATRNYGYTF
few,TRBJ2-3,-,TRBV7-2,TGTGCCAGCAGCCCGGACTATCTAAACACAGATACGCAGTATTTT,CASSPDYLNTDTQYF
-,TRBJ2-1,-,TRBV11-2,TGTGCCAGCAGCTCAATCGGACAATACAATGAGCAGTTCTTC,CASSSIGQYNEQFF
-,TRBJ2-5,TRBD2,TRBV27,TGTGCCAGCAGTTTCCGACTAGCGGGGGGAATAGAGACCCAGTACTTC,CASSFRLAGGIETQYF
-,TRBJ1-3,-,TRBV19,TGTGCCAGTAGTATATCCCACGCCGGCGGGAACACCATATATTTT,CASSISHAGGNTIYF
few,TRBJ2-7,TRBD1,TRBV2,TGTGCCAGCAGTGAGACAGGGGAATCCTACGAGCAGTACTTC,CASSETGESYEQYF
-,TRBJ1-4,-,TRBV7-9,TGTGCCAGCAGCCCCCCCGGAGGTCTTGAAAAACTGTTTTTT,CASSPPGGLEKLFF
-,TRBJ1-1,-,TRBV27,TGTGCCAGCAGTTTACCGGGAACTGAAGCTTTCTTT,CASSLPGTEAFF
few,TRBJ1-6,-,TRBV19,TGTGCCAGTACCGAAGGACAGAGCTCCTATAATTCACCCCTCCACTTT,CASTEGQSSYNSPLHF
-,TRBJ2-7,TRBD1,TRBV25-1,TGTGCCAGCAGTGATACAGGGGTCGAGCAGTACTTC,CASSDTGVEQYF
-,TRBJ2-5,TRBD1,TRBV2,TGTGCCAGCAGTGATGGGACAGGGGCGGTGGAGACCCAGTACTTC,CASSDGTGAVETQYF
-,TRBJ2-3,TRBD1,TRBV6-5,TGTGCCAGCAGTAAACGGGACAGGGCGGCAGATACGCAGTATTTT,CASSKRDRAADTQYF
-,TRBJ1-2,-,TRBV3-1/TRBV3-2,TGTGCCAGCAGCCAAGACAGGGGAAGCTATGGCTACACCTTC,CASSQDRGSYGYTF
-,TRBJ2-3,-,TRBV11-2,TGTGCCAGCAGCCACGGGGCAGATACGCAGTATTTT,CASSHGADTQYF
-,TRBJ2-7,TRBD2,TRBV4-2,TGTGCCAGCAGCCAAGTACCTAGCGGGTCCGACGAGCAGTACTTC,CASSQVPSGSDEQYF
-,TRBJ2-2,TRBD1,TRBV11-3,TGTGCCAGCAGCTATAGGACAGGGGGCAAAACCGGGGAGCTGTTTTTT,CASSYRTGGKTGELFF
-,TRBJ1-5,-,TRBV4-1,TGCGCCAGCAGCCATCAGGGTCTGGGGCAGCCCCAGCATTTT,CASSHQGLGQPQHF
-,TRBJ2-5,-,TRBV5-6,TGTGCCAGCAGCTTTGGGACACCGCTTTGGGAGACCCAGTACTTC,CASSFGTPLWETQYF
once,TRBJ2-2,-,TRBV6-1,TGTGCCAGCAGTGAAGCGAGGAGGGTCTGGGTCGGGGAGCTGTTTTTT,CASSEARRVWVGELFF
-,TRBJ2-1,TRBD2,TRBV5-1,TGCGCCAGCAGCTTGGCCGTCGTACGTGGCGGGGGATACAATGAGCAGTTCTTC,CASSLAVVRGGGYNEQFF
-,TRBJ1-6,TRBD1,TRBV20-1,TGCAGTGCTAGTCCCATTACAGGGGGCAATTTTAATTCACCCCTCCACTTT,CSASPITGGNFNSPLHF
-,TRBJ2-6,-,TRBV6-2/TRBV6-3,TGTGCCAGCAGTTATCAGGGTTCTGGGGCCAACGTCCTGACTTTC,CASSYQGSGANVLTF
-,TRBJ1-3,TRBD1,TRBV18,TGTGCCAGCTCCCTCGGGACAGTATACACCATATATTTT,CASSLGTVYTIYF
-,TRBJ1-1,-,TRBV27,TGTGCCAGCAGTTCACTACCGGGTTCAGGGGCCGTGAACACTGAAGCTTTCTTT,CASSSLPGSGAVNTEAFF
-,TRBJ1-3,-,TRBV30,TGTGCCTGGAGTGTACGCGGGGTATCTGGAAACACCATATATTTT,CAWSVRGVSGNTIYF
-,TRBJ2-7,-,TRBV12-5,TGTGCTAGTGGCACGGACTTACGAATGGGGCAGTACTTC,CASGTDLRMGQYF
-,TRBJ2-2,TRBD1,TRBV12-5,TGTGCTAGTGGTTCGGCGGGACAGGCTCTGACCGGGGAGCTGTTTTTT,CASGSAGQALTGELFF
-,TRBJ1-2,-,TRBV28,TGTGCCAGCAGTCCACAGGGTACCGGGCCGCGAAACTATGGCTACACCTTC,CASSPQGTGPRNYGYTF
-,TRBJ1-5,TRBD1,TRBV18,TGTGCCAGCTCACCATCGACAGGGTCGGGCCAGCCCCAGCATTTT,CASSPSTGSGQPQHF
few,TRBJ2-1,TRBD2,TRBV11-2,TGTGCCAGCAGCCCAGGGCGCGGGAGAAAGTCCTACAATGAGCAGTTCTTC,CASSPGRGRKSYNEQFF
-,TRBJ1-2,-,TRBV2,TGTGCCAGCAGCACGCAGGGAAGGGATAGCTACACCTTC,CASSTQGRDSYTF
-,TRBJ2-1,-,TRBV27,TGTGCCAGCAGTTCCGTCCACAATGAGCAGTTCTTC,CASSSVHNEQFF
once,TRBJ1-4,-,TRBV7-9,TGTGCCAGCAGCCCGCTCAGGGGAGCTAATGAAAAACTGTTTTTT,CASSPLRGANEKLFF
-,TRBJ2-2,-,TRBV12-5,TGTGCTAGTGGTTTGGGTAGCGGACCCGGGGAGCTGTTTTTT,CASGLGSGPGELFF
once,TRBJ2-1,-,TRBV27,TGTGCCACAAAACCTACAGGGTGGGAGTCGGCTGAGCAGTTCTTC,CATKPTGWESAEQFF
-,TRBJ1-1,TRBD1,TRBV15,TGTGCCACCAGCAGAGGACAGGGGGCGCAGGGGACTGAAGCTTTCTTT,CATSRGQGAQGTEAFF
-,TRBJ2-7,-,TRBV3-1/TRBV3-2,TGTGCCAGCAGCACCGGGAGAAGAGGCGAGCAGTACTTC,CASSTGRRGEQYF
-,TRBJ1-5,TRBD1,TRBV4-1,TGCGCCAGCAGCCTTATCCCCGGGACAGGCAATCAGCCCCAGCATTTT,CASSLIPGTGNQPQHF
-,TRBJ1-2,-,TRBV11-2,TGTGCCAGCAGCTTACTCAGGGGCGGCTACACCTTC,CASSLLRGGYTF
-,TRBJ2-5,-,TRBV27,TGTGCCAGCAGTCCCCCCGGACTACTGGGGACCCAGTACTTC,CASSPPGLLGTQYF
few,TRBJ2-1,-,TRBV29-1,TGCAGCGCCGAACAAAGAATGGTACATGAGCAGTTCTTC,CSAEQRMVHEQFF
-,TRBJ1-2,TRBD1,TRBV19,TGTGCCAGTAGTAAAGAAGACAGGGACCCTGGCTACACCTTC,CASSKEDRDPGYTF
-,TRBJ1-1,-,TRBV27,TGTGCCAGCAGTTTCGCGGGTCTGAACACTGAAGCTTTCTTT,CASSFAGLNTEAFF
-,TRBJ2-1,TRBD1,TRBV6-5,TGTGCCAGCAGTTCGACAGGGTACAATGAGCAGTTCTTC,CASSSTGYNEQFF
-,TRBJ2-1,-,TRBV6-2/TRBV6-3,TGTGCCAGCAGCCCGACTAGAAACAATGAGCAGTTCTTC,CASSPTRNNEQFF
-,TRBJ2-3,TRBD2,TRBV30,TGTGCCTGGAGTGGGGTAGCGGGGCAGTATTTT,CAWSGVAGQYF
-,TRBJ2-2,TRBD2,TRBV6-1,TGTGCCAGCAGTGAACTAGCGGGAGGGCCCGGGGAGCTGTTTTTT,CASSELAGGPGELFF
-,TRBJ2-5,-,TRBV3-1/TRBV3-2,TGTGCCAGCAGCCAGGGGGCTCCACCTGCGGAGACCCAGTACTTC,CASSQGAPPAETQYF
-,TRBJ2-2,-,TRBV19,TGTGCCAGTAGCAGAAACACCGGGGAGCTGTTTTTT,CASSRNTGELFF
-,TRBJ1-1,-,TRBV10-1,TGCGCCAGCAGTGCCCTAATCGGGGACACTGAAGCTTTCTTT,CASSALIGDTEAFF
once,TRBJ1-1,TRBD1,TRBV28,TGTGCCAGCAGTTACCAAGGGGGCGCCTACACTGAAGCTTTCTTT,CASSYQGGAYTEAFF
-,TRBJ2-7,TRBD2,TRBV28,TGTGCCAGCAGTCATCATAGCGGGAGCTCCTACGAGCAGTACTTC,CASSHHSGSSYEQYF
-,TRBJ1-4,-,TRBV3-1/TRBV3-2,TGTGCCAGCAGCCAAAGGCGGAACGAAAAACTGTTTTTT,CASSQRRNEKLFF
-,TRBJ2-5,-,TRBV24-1,TGTGCCACCAGTGATCCATCCATGGTGGGCAAGGAGACCCAGTACTTC,CATSDPSMVGKETQYF